These 5 T cell receptor beta chains were all obtained from the same sample, sequenced in a study of glioma-infiltrating T cells after dendritic cell vaccination. Produced via immunoSEQ multiplex PCR; TCRdb's table is partial and in-frame only. The sample consists of about 38,000 clones, 70% to 85% of them appearing once. Sequenced material: blood, taken before dendritic cell vaccination. These TCRs come from a human donor with glioblastoma.

This clone has a single count. This sequence joins TRBV6-6 and TRBJ2-5, with D tentatively TRBD1 (5 bases). This CDR3 contains 14 residues. Germline loops: CDR1 MNHNY, CDR2 SVGAGI (reference sequence). V was pared by 5 bases and J by 3 bases, with 13 bases between. The CDR3 DNA is TGTGCCAGCAGTGCCCAGGGTACTGAAGAGACCCAGTACTTC. Translation gives CASSAQGTEETQYF.

This clone was seen only a few times. J is TRBJ1-3 and V is TRBV14; a possible D gene is TRBD1 (6 bases). Germline CDR1 SGHDN, CDR2 FVKESK. Between the trimmed V and J ends, which lost 5 bases and 4 bases, there was a span of 15 bases. The CDR3 has 15 residues. The CDR3 here is CASSFSRRGGNTIYF. The CDR3, as DNA: TGTGCCAGCAGCTTCTCGAGAAGGGGGGGAAACACCATATATTTT.

This clone was observed a few times. A far larger clone is off by one base, so a read error is likely. In the same sample, other DNA sequences code for this CDR3. This sequence joins TRBV7-2 and TRBJ2-7; maybe TRBD1 (6 bases). The CDR3 totals 14 residues. CDR1 SGHTA and CDR2 FQGNSA come from the germline V gene. V was pared by 5 bases and J by 4 bases, with 15 bases between. The CDR3 DNA reads TGTGCCAGCAGCCAAACGACAGGTATATACGAGCAGTACTTC. Amino acid sequence: CASSQTTGIYEQYF.

The chain combines TRBV5-1 with TRBJ1-5, with D unresolved. Between the trimmed V and J ends, which lost 0 bases and 3 bases, there was a span of 4 bases. This CDR3 comprises 13 residues. The V gene's germline CDR1 is SGHRS and CDR2 YFSETQ. The CDR3: CASSLDINQPQHF. The DNA for the CDR3 is TGCGCCAGCAGCTTGGACATCAATCAGCCCCAGCATTTT.

The chain employs TRBV7-3 and TRBJ1-1, with D tentatively TRBD1 (5 bases). The CDR3 runs 13 residues. The germline gives CDR1 SGHTA, CDR2 FQGTGA. The germline V and J ends were trimmed by 5 bases and 3 bases, with 10 bases remaining between them. The CDR3 DNA follows: TGTGCCAGCAGCACAGGACGGGACACTGAAGCTTTCTTT. Translation: CASSTGRDTEAFF.